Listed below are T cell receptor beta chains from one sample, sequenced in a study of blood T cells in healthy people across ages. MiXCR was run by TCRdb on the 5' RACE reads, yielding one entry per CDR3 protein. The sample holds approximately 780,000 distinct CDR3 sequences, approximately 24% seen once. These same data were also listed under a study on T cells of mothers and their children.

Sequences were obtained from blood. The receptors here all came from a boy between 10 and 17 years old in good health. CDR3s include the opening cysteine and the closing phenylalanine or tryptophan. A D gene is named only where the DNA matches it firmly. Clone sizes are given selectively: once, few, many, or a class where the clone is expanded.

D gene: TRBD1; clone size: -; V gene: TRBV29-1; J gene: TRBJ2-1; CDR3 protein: CSVLQGAGGNEQFF; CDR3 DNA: TGCAGCGTTTTACAGGGGGCAGGGGGGAATGAGCAGTTCTTC
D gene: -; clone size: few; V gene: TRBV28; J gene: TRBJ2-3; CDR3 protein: CASSFSSDTQYF; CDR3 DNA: TGTGCCAGCAGTTTTTCCTCAGATACGCAGTATTTT
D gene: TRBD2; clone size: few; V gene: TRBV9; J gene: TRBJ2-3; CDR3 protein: CASSAGTSGGATTNTQYF; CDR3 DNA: TGTGCCAGCAGCGCCGGGACTAGCGGGGGAGCTACCACAAATACGCAGTATTTT
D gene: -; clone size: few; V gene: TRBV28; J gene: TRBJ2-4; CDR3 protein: CASSFLPDRQYF; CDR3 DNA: TGTGCCAGCAGTTTCCTTCCAGACAGGCAGTACTTC
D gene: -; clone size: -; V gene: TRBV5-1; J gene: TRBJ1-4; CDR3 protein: CASSLDHSLNEKLFF; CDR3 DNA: TGCGCCAGCAGCTTGGATCACAGTCTTAATGAAAAACTGTTTTTT
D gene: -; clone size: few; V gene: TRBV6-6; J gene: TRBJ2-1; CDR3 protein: CASSYSPPQGYEQFF; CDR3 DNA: TGTGCCAGCAGTTACTCTCCCCCACAGGGTTATGAGCAGTTCTTC
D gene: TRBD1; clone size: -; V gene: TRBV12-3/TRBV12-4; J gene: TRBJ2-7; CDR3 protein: CASSTSGQGAYEQYF; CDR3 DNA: TGTGCCAGCAGCACATCGGGACAGGGGGCATACGAGCAGTACTTC
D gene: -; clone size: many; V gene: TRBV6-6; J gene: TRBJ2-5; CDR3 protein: CASTRGTLSETQYF; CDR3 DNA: TGTGCCAGCACCCGAGGGACACTCTCTGAGACCCAGTACTTC
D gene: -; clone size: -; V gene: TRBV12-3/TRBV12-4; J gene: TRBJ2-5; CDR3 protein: CASRYRGGGETQYF; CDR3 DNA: TGTGCCAGCAGGTACCGTGGTGGGGGAGAGACCCAGTACTTC
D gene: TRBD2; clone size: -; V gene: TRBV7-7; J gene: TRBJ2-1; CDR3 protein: CASSPSGINEQFF; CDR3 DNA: TGTGCCAGCAGCCCTAGCGGGATCAATGAGCAGTTCTTC
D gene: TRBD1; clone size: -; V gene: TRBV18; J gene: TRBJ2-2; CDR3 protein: CASSLRQGDTGELFF; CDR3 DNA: TGTGCCAGCTCATTGAGACAGGGCGACACCGGGGAGCTGTTTTTT
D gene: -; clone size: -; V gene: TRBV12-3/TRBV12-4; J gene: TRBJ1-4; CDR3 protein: CASSFGVVNEKLFF; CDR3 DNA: TGTGCCAGCAGTTTCGGAGTAGTTAATGAAAAACTGTTTTTT
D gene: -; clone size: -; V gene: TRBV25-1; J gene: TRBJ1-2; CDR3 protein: CAGSESGRGNAGYTF; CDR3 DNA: TGTGCCGGCAGTGAATCGGGCAGGGGTAATGCCGGCTACACCTTC
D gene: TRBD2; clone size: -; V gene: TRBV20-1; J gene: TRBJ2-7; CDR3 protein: CSARDHLAGHEQYF; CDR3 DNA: TGCAGTGCTAGAGATCACCTAGCGGGCCACGAGCAGTACTTC
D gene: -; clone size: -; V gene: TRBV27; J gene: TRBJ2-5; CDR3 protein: CASRLGGTQYF; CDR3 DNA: TGTGCCAGCAGGCTAGGAGGGACCCAGTACTTC
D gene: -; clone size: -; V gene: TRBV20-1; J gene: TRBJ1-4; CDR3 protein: CSAVKEGTNEKLFF; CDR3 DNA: TGCAGTGCCGTCAAGGAGGGGACTAATGAAAAACTGTTTTTT
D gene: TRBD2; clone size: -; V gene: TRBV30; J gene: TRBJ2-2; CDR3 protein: CAWRSGGYVTGELFF; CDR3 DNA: TGTGCCTGGAGATCCGGGGGGTACGTCACCGGGGAGCTGTTTTTT
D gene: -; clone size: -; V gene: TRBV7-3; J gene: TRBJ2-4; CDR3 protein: CASSSMGGAKNIQYF; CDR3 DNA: TGTGCCAGCAGCTCTATGGGGGGAGCCAAAAACATTCAGTACTTC
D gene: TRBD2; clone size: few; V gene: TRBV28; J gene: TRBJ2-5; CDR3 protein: CASGAGGRETQYF; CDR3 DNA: TGTGCCAGCGGGGCGGGGGGGCGAGAGACCCAGTACTTC
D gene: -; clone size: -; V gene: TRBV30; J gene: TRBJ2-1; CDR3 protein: CAWSLSNEQFF; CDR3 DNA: TGTGCCTGGAGTCTCAGCAATGAGCAGTTCTTC
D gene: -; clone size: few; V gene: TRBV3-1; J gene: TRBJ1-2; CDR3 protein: CASSDEFLRGYTF; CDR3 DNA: TGTGCCAGCAGCGACGAATTTTTGCGAGGCTACACCTTC
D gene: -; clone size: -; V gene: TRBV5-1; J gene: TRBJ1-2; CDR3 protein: CASSIGPERGYTF; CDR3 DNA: TGCGCCAGCAGCATCGGGCCGGAGAGAGGCTACACCTTC
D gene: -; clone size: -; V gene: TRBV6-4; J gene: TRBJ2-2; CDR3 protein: CASSDSTDSTGELFF; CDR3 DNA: TGTGCCAGCAGTGACTCTACGGATTCCACCGGGGAGCTGTTTTTT
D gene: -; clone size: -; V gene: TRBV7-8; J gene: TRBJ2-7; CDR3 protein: CASSRNRQRGAYEQYF; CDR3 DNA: TGTGCCAGCAGCAGGAACAGGCAAAGAGGGGCATACGAGCAGTACTTC
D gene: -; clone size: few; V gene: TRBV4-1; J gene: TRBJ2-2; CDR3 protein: CASSQGQGPGELFF; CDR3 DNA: TGCGCCAGCAGCCAAGGGCAGGGTCCCGGGGAGCTGTTTTTT
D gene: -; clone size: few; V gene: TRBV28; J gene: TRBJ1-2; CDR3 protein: CASSLGTASGYTF; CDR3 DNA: TGTGCCAGCAGTTTAGGGACCGCATCGGGCTACACCTTC
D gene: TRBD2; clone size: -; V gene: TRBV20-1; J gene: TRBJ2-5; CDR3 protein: CSATALAGVETQYF; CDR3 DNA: TGCAGTGCTACGGCCCTAGCGGGGGTAGAGACCCAGTACTTC
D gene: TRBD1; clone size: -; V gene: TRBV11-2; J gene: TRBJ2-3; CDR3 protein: CASSFWTGRDTQYF; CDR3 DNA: TGTGCCAGCAGCTTCTGGACAGGGAGAGATACGCAGTATTTT
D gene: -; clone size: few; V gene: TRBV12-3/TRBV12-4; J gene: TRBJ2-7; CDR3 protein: CASRPRFHGGLSSEQYF; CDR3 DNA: TGTGCCAGCAGACCCAGGTTCCACGGGGGGCTATCTAGCGAGCAGTACTTC
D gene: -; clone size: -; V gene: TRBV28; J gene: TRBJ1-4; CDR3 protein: CASSPNLVWDEKLFF; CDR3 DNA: TGTGCCAGCAGTCCCAATCTGGTCTGGGATGAAAAACTGTTTTTT
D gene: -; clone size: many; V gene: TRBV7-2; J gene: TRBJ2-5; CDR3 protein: CASSPRGSGQETQYF; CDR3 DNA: TGTGCCAGCAGCCCCAGGGGTAGCGGGCAAGAGACCCAGTACTTC
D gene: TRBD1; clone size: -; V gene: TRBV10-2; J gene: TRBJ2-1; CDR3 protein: CASTFDRGGNEQFF; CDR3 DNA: TGCGCCAGCACCTTCGACAGGGGCGGAAATGAGCAGTTCTTC
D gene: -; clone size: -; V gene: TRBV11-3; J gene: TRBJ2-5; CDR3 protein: CASRARGEETQYF; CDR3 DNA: TGTGCCAGCAGGGCCAGGGGCGAGGAGACCCAGTACTTC
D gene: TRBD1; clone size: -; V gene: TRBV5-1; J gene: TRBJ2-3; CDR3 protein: CASSHRGIGDTQYF; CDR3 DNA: TGCGCCAGCAGTCACAGGGGAATTGGAGATACGCAGTATTTT
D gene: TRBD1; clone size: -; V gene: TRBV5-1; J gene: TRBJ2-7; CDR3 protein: CASSPDRVAPHDQYF; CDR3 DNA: TGCGCCAGCAGCCCAGACAGGGTGGCCCCCCACGACCAGTACTTC
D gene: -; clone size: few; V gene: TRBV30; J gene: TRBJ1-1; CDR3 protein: CAWGPEDRIRQAFF; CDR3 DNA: TGTGCCTGGGGGCCGGAAGACAGGATAAGGCAAGCTTTCTTT
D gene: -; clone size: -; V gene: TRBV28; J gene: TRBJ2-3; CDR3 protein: CASSPAAAPIYTQYF; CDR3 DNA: TGTGCCAGCAGTCCCGCGGCGGCCCCGATTTATACGCAGTATTTT
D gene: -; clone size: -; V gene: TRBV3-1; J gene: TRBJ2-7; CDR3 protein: CASSPGHTTYEQYF; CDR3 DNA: TGTGCCAGCAGCCCGGGACATACTACCTACGAGCAGTACTTC
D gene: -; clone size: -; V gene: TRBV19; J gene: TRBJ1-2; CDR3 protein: CASRGQGVKYGYTF; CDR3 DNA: TGTGCCAGTCGCGGGCAGGGAGTAAAGTATGGCTACACCTTC
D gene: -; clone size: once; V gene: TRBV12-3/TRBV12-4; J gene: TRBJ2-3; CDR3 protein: CASSTLWGADTQYF; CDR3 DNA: TGTGCCAGCAGTACACTATGGGGGGCAGATACGCAGTATTTT
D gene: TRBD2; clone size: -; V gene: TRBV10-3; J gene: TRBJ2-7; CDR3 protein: CAISALAKPYEQYF; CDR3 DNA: TGTGCCATCAGTGCACTAGCGAAGCCCTACGAGCAGTACTTC
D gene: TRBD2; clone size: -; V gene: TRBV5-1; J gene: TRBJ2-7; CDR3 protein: CASSPRTSGLYEQYF; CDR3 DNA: TGCGCCAGCAGCCCTAGGACTAGCGGACTCTACGAGCAGTACTTC
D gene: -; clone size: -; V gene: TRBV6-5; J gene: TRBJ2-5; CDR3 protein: CASSYEGGDETQYF; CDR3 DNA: TGTGCCAGCAGTTACGAAGGGGGGGACGAGACCCAGTACTTC
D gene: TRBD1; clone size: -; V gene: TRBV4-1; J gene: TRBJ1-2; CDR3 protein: CASSQGLQGTIYGYTF; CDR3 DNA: TGCGCCAGCAGCCAGGGCTTACAGGGGACCATCTATGGCTACACCTTC
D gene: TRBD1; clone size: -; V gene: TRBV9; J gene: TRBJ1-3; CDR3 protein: CASSVGPTGGSGNTIYF; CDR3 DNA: TGTGCCAGCAGCGTAGGTCCGACAGGGGGCTCTGGAAACACCATATATTTT
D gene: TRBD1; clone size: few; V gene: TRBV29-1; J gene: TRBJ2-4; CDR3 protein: CSVNLLSGGMAKNIQYF; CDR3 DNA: TGCAGCGTTAACCTTCTCTCAGGGGGAATGGCCAAAAACATTCAGTACTTC
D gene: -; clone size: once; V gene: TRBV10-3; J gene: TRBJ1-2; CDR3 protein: CAISVGGPTYGYTF; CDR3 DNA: TGTGCCATCAGTGTGGGAGGTCCGACTTATGGCTACACCTTC
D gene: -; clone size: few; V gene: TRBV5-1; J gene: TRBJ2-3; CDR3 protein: CASSNGFPFTDTQYF; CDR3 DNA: TGCGCCAGCAGCAACGGGTTCCCCTTCACAGATACGCAGTATTTT
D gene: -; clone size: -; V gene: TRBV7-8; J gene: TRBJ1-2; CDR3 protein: CASSGVPSIVETF; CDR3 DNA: TGTGCCAGCAGCGGAGTCCCAAGTATAGTGGAAACCTTC
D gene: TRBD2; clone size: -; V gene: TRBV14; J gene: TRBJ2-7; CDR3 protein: CASSHDRLAGLCEQYF; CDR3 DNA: TGTGCCAGCAGCCACGATCGACTAGCGGGGTTGTGCGAGCAGTACTTC
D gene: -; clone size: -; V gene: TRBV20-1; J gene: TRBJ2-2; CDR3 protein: CSASPRHRTGELFF; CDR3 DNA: TGCAGTGCCAGCCCTCGACACCGAACCGGGGAGCTGTTTTTT
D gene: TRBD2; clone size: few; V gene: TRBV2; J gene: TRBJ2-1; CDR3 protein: CASSTRGDNEQFF; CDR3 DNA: TGTGCCAGCAGCACACGGGGGGACAATGAGCAGTTCTTC
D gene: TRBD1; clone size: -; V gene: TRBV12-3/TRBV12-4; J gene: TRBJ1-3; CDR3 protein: CASSMGRGYSGNTIYF; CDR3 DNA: TGTGCCAGCAGCATGGGCAGGGGGTATTCTGGAAACACCATATATTTT
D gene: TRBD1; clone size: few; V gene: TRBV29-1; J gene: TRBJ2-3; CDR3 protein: CSASGTGSRDTQYF; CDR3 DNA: TGCAGCGCCTCTGGGACAGGGTCAAGAGATACGCAGTATTTT
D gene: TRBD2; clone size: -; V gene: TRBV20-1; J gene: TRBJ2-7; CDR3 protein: CSATGLATEQYF; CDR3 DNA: TGCAGTGCTACGGGACTAGCGACCGAGCAGTACTTC
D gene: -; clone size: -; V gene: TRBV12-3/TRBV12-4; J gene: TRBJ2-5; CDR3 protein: CASSPMRRETQYF; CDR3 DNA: TGTGCCAGCAGTCCCATGAGAAGAGAGACCCAGTACTTC
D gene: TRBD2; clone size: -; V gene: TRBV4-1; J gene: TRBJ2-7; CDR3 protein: CASSQADSGGTYEQYF; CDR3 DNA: TGCGCCAGCAGCCAAGCGGATAGCGGGGGAACCTACGAGCAGTACTTC